A selection of T cell receptor beta chains follows, all from one sample in a study of blood T cell repertoires in COVID-19. TCRdb's table, derived via immunoSEQ multiplex PCR, lists solely in-frame clones and lacks some. The sample consists of 55,000 to 90,000 clones, roughly 86% of them appearing once. The sample comprised peripheral blood. These receptors were collected from an older woman with acute or convalescent COVID-19. Each CDR3 is given with its conserved first and last residue. D genes are given only for firm matches. Size is omitted from some rows. Given values are once, few, many or a class for expanded clones.

J gene,D gene,clone size,V gene,CDR3 protein,CDR3 DNA
TRBJ1-2,NA,NA,TRBV7-2,CASSPPGHGYGYTF,TGTGCCAGCAGCCCACCGGGACACGGCTATGGCTACACCTTC
TRBJ2-6,TRBD2,NA,TRBV5-1,CASSLGGSSGANVLTF,TGCGCCAGCAGCCTCGGGGGGTCCTCTGGGGCCAACGTCCTGACTTTC
TRBJ1-4,NA,NA,TRBV7-9,CASRSTQETELFF,TGTGCCAGCAGAAGTACACAGGAGACGGAACTGTTTTTT
TRBJ2-5,NA,NA,TRBV7-2,CASSLQYQETQYF,TGTGCCAGCAGCTTACAGTACCAAGAGACCCAGTACTTC
TRBJ1-5,NA,NA,TRBV28,CASSRNWGGSNQPQHF,TGTGCCAGCAGTCGAAACTGGGGGGGTAGCAATCAGCCCCAGCATTTT
TRBJ1-6,NA,NA,TRBV4-1,CASSVGSYNSPLHF,TGCGCCAGCAGCGTCGGCTCCTATAATTCACCCCTCCACTTT
TRBJ2-2,TRBD1,NA,TRBV7-2,CASSPDRGSTGELFF,TGTGCCAGCAGCCCGGACAGGGGCAGTACCGGGGAGCTGTTTTTT
TRBJ1-1,NA,NA,TRBV5-1,CASSMQQSTEAFF,TGCGCCAGCAGCATGCAACAGAGCACTGAAGCTTTCTTT
TRBJ1-3,NA,NA,TRBV7-2,CASSYVGSQGGNTIYF,TGTGCCAGCAGCTACGTCGGGAGCCAAGGTGGAAACACCATATATTTT
TRBJ2-5,TRBD1,few,TRBV29-1,CSVYTGGEGETQYF,TGCAGCGTGTATACAGGGGGCGAAGGAGAGACCCAGTACTTC
TRBJ1-3,NA,NA,TRBV6-5,CASRLTGFSGNTIYF,TGTGCCAGCAGACTCACAGGGTTCTCTGGAAACACCATATATTTT
TRBJ1-5,NA,NA,TRBV28,CASSFRFYQPQHF,TGTGCCAGCAGTTTTCGGTTCTATCAGCCCCAGCATTTT
TRBJ2-7,NA,NA,TRBV28,CASSRGYEQYF,TGTGCCAGCAGCAGGGGTTACGAGCAGTACTTC
TRBJ2-7,TRBD2,NA,TRBV19,CASSIFSGGSYEQYF,TGTGCCAGTAGTATCTTCAGCGGGGGCTCCTACGAGCAGTACTTC
TRBJ2-7,NA,NA,TRBV4-1,CASSQDMNRAEQYF,TGCGCCAGCAGCCAAGATATGAACAGGGCGGAGCAGTACTTC
TRBJ2-3,NA,NA,TRBV2,CASSEESGKADTQYF,TGTGCCAGCAGTGAAGAGAGCGGCAAAGCAGATACGCAGTATTTT
TRBJ2-5,TRBD1,NA,TRBV6-2/TRBV6-3,CASSRDSQETQYF,TGTGCCAGCAGCCGGGACAGTCAAGAGACCCAGTACTTC
TRBJ2-2,TRBD1,NA,TRBV7-3,CASSSATQGLGTGELFF,TGTGCCAGCAGCTCCGCAACACAGGGGCTGGGCACCGGGGAGCTGTTTTTT
TRBJ2-2,TRBD2,NA,TRBV7-2,CASSTRTSGYTGELFF,TGTGCCAGCAGCACCCGGACTAGCGGATACACCGGGGAGCTGTTTTTT
TRBJ2-7,TRBD1,NA,TRBV18,CASSPGQTAYEQYF,TGTGCCAGCTCCCCGGGACAGACTGCCTACGAGCAGTACTTC
TRBJ2-7,NA,NA,TRBV10-2,CASSVVSGRQGGEQYF,TGCGCCAGCAGTGTGGTCTCAGGGAGGCAGGGCGGCGAGCAGTACTTC
TRBJ1-1,TRBD1,NA,TRBV7-9,CASSAFRGQGGLTEAFF,TGTGCCAGCAGCGCCTTTAGGGGACAGGGTGGGCTCACTGAAGCTTTCTTT
TRBJ1-2,NA,NA,TRBV29-1,CSVEDYAYPNYGYTF,TGCAGCGTTGAAGATTACGCGTACCCTAACTATGGCTACACCTTC
TRBJ2-1,NA,NA,TRBV2,CASSPPREGVAWEQFF,TGTGCCAGCAGTCCCCCCCGAGAAGGGGTGGCTTGGGAGCAGTTCTTC
TRBJ2-3,NA,NA,TRBV5-4,CASSGGTHAGTDTQYF,TGTGCCAGCAGCGGGGGGACCCATGCCGGCACAGATACGCAGTATTTT
TRBJ2-7,NA,NA,TRBV2,CASSELGVRGEEQYF,TGTGCCAGCAGTGAGTTGGGGGTCAGGGGTGAAGAGCAGTACTTC
TRBJ1-1,NA,NA,TRBV27,CASTSPGRTEAFF,TGTGCCAGCACCTCCCCGGGGAGGACTGAAGCTTTCTTT